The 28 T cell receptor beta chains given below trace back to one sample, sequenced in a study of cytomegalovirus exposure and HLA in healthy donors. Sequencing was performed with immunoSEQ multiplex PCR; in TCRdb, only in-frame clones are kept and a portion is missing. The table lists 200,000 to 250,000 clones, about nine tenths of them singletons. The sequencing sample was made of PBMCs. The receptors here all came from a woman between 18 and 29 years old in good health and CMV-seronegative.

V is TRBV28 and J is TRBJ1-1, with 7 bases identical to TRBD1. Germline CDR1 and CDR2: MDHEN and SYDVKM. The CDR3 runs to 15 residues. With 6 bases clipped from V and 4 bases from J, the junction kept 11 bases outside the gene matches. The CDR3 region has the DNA TGTGCCAGCAGCCGACAAGGGGGCTGGGCCACTGAAGCTTTCTTT. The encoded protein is CASSRQGGWATEAFF.

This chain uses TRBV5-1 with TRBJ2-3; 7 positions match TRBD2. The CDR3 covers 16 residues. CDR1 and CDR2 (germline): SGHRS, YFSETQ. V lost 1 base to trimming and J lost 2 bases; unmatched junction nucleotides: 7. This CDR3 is CASSLRLAEATDTQYF. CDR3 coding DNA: TGCGCCAGCAGCTTGAGGCTAGCGGAAGCCACAGATACGCAGTATTTT.

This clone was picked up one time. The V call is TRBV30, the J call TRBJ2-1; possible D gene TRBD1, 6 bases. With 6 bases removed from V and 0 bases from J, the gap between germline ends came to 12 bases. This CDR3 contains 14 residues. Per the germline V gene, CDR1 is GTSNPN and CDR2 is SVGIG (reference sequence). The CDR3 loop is CACQGRASYNEQFF. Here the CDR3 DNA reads TGTGCCTGCCAGGGGCGGGCCTCCTACAATGAGCAGTTCTTC.

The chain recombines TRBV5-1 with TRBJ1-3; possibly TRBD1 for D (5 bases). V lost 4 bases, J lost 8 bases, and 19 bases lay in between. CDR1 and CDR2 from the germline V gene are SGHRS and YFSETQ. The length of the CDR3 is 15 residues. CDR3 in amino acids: CASSLRGLEVDTIYF. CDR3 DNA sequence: TGCGCCAGCAGCCTCCGGGGACTAGAGGTAGACACCATATATTTT. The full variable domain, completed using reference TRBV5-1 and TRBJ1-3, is KAGVTQTPRYLIKTRGQQVTLSCSPISGHRSVSWYQQTPGQGLQFLFEYFSETQRNKGNFPGRFSGRQFSNSRSEMNVSTLELGDSALYLCASSLRGLEVDTIYFGEGSWLTVV.

The CDR3 loop is CASSISTSGSYEQYF. Written as DNA, the CDR3 is TGTGCCAGTAGTATCAGTACTAGCGGCTCCTACGAGCAGTACTTC. This rearrangement joins TRBV19 to TRBJ2-7, with 8 bases aligning to TRBD2. This CDR3 comprises 15 residues. CDR1 LNHDA and CDR2 SQIVND come from the germline V gene (reference sequence). Trimming at V came to 3 bases and at J to 0 bases, leaving 4 bases not matched to a gene.

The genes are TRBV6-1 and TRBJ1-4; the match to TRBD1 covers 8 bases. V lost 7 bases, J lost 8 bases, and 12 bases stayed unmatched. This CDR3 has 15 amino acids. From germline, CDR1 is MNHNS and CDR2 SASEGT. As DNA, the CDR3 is TGTGCCAGCATACCCCTAGGACAGGGTTACGAAAAACTGTTTTTT. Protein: CASIPLGQGYEKLFF.

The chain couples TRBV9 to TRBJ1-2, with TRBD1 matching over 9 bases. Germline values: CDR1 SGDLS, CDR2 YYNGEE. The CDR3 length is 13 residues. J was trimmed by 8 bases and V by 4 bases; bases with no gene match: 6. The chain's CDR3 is CASSPRTGAGYTF. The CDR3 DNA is TGTGCCAGCAGCCCCCGGACAGGGGCGGGCTACACCTTC.

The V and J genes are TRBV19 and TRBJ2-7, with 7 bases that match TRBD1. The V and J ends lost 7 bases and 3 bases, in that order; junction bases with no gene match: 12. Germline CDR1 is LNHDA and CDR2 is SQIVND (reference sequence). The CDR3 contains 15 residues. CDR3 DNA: TGTGCCAGTAATGGCGCGTCAAGGGGGCACTACGAGCAGTACTTC. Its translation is CASNGASRGHYEQYF.

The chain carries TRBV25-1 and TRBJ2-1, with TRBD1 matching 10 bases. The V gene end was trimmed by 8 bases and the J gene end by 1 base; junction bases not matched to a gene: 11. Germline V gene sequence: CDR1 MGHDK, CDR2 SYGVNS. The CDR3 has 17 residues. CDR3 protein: CASRGQGVAGSYNEQFF. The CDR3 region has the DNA TGTGCCAGCCGCGGACAGGGGGTAGCGGGATCCTACAATGAGCAGTTCTTC.

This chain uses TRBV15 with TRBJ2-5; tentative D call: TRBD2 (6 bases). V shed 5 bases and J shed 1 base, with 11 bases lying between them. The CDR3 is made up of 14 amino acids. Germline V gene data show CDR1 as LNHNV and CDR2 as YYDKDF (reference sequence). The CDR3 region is CATSRRGGQETQYF. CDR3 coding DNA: TGTGCCACCAGCCGGAGGGGAGGCCAAGAGACCCAGTACTTC.

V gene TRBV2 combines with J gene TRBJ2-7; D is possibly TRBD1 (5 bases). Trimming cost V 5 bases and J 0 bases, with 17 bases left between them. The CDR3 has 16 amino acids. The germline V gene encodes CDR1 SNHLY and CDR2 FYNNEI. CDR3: CASSPYGYRSSYEQYF. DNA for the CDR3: TGTGCCAGCAGTCCGTACGGTTACAGGAGCTCCTACGAGCAGTACTTC.

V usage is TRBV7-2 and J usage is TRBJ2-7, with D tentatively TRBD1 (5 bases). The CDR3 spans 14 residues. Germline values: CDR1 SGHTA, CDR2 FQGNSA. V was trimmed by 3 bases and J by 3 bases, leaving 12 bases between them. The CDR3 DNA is TGTGCCAGCAGCTTGCGGACAAGGTTCTACGAGCAGTACTTC. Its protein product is CASSLRTRFYEQYF.

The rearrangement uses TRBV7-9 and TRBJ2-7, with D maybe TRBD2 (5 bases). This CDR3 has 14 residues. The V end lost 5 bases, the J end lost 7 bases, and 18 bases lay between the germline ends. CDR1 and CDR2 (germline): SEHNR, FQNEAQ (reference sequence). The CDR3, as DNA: TGTGCCAGCAGCCGCTGGACTGATCTAGGTGAGCAGTACTTC. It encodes CASSRWTDLGEQYF.

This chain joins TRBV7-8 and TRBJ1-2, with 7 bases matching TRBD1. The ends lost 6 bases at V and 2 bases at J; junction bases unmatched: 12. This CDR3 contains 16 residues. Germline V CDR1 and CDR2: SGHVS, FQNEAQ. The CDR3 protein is CASSITGTAKNYGYTF. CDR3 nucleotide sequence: TGTGCCAGCAGTATCACCGGGACAGCTAAGAACTATGGCTACACCTTC.

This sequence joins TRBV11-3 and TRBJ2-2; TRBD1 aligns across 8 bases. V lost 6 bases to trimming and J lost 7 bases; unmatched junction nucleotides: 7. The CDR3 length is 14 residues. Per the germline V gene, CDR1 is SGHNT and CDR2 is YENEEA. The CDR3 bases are TGTGCCAGCAGATTGACAGGGGCGGACGGGGAGCTGTTTTTT. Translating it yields CASRLTGADGELFF.

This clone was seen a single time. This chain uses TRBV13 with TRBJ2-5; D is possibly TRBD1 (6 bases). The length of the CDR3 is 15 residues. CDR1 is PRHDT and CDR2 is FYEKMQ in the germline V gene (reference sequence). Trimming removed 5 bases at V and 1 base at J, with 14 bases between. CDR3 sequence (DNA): TGTGCCAGCAGCAAAAAAGGACAGCCCCAAGAGACCCAGTACTTC. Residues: CASSKKGQPQETQYF.

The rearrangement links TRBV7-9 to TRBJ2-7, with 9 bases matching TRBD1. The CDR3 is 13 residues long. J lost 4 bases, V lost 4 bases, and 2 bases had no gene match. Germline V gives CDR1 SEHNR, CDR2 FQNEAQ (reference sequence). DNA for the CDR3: TGTGCCAGCAGCTCGGACAGGGGTTACGAGCAGTACTTC. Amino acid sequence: CASSSDRGYEQYF.

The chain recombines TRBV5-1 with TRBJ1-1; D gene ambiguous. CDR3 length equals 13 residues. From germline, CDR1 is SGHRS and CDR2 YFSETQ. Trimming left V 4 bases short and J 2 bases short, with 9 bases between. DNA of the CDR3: TGCGCCAGCAGCGCGGTCTTTAACACTGAAGCTTTCTTT. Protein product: CASSAVFNTEAFF.

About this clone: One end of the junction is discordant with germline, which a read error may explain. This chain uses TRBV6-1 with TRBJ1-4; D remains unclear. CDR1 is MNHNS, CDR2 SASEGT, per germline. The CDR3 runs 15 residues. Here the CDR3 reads CASSEGGRTNEKLFF. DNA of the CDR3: TGTGCCAGCAGCGAAGGCGGGAGGACTAATGAAAAACTGTTTTTT.

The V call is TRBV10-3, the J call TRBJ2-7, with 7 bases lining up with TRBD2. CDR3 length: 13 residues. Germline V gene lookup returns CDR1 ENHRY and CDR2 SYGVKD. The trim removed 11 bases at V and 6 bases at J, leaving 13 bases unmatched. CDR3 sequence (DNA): TGTGCCGCCTCGGGGGGATACGGCATCGAGCAGTACTTC. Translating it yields CAASGGYGIEQYF.

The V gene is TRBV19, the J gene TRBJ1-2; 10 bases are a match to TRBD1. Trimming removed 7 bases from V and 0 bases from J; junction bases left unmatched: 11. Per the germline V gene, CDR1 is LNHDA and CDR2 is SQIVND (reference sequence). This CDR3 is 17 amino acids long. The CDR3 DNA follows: TGTGCCAGTAACTACTTGACAGGGGGCAGCTCTAACTATGGCTACACCTTC. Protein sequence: CASNYLTGGSSNYGYTF.

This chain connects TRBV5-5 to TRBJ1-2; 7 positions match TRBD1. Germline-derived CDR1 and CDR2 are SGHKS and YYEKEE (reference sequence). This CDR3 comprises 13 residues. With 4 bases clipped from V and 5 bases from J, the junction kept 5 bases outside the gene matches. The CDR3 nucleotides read TGTGCCAGCAGCACCGGACAGGATTATGGCTACACCTTC. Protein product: CASSTGQDYGYTF.

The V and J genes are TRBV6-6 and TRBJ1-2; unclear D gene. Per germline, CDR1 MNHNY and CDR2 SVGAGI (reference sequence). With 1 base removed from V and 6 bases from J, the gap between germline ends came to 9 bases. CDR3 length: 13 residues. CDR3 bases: TGTGCCAGCAGTTACTTGGAGCGGAATGGCTACACCTTC. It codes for CASSYLERNGYTF.

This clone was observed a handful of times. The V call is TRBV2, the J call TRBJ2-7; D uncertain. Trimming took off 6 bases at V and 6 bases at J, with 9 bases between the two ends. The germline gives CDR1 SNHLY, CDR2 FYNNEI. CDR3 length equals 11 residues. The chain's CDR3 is CASSYSAEQYF. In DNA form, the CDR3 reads TGTGCCAGCAGCTACAGTGCCGAGCAGTACTTC.

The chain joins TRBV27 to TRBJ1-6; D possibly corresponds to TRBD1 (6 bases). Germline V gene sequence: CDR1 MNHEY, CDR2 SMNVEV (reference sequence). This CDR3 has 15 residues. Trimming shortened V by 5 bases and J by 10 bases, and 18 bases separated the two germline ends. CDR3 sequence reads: CASSPSDSRFSPLHF. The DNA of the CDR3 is TGTGCCAGCAGTCCCTCGGACAGTAGGTTCTCACCCCTCCACTTT.

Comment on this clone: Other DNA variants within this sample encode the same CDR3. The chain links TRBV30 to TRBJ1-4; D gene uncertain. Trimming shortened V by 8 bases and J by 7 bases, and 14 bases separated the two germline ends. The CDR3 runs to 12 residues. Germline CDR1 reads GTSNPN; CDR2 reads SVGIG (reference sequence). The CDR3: CAGQGRAEKLFF. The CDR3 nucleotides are TGTGCCGGGCAAGGGCGGGCTGAAAAACTGTTTTTT. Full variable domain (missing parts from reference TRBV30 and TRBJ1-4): SQTIHQWPATLVQPVGSPLSLECTVEGTSNPNLYWYRQAAGRGLQLLFYSVGIGQISSEVPQNLSASRPQDRQFILSSKKLLLSDSGFYLCAGQGRAEKLFFGSGTQLSVL.

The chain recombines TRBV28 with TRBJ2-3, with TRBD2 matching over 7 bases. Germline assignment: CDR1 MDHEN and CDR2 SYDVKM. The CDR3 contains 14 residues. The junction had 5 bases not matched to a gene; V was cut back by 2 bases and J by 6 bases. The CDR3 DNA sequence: TGTGCCAGCAGTTTAAGGCGGGAGTCCGATACGCAGTATTTT. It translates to CASSLRRESDTQYF.

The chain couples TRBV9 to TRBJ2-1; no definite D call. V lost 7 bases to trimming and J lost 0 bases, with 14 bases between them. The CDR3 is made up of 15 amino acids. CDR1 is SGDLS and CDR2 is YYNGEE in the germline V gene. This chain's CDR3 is CASPGLESSYNEQFF. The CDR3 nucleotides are TGTGCCAGCCCCGGGTTGGAGAGCTCCTACAATGAGCAGTTCTTC. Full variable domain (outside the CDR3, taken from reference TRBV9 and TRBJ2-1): DSGVTQTPKHLITATGQRVTLRCSPRSGDLSVYWYQQSLDQGLQFLIQYYNGEERAKGNILERFSAQQFPDLHSELNLSSLELGDSALYFCASPGLESSYNEQFFGPGTRLTVL.